Listed below are T cell receptor beta chains from one sample, sequenced in a study of blood T cell repertoires in COVID-19. TCRdb's table, derived via immunoSEQ multiplex PCR, lists solely in-frame clones and lacks some. The sample carries some 330,000 clones, approximately 89% recorded once. Sequenced input: PBMCs or T cells enriched from blood (not recorded which). The receptors were sampled from a man between 25 and 39 years old who had recovered from COVID-19. CDR3s include the opening cysteine and the closing phenylalanine or tryptophan. The D gene is left open where the match is weak. Rows give clone size only sometimes, using once, few, many, or a class for an expanded clone.

abundance	v_gene	j_gene	d_gene	CDR3aa	CDR3nt
.	TRBV5-1	TRBJ1-2	.	CASSLADTNYGGYTF	TGCGCCAGCAGCTTGGCCGATACCAACTATGGTGGCTACACCTTC
.	TRBV29-1	TRBJ1-2	.	CSVESYTF	TGCAGCGTTGAGAGTTACACCTTC
.	TRBV30	TRBJ1-2	.	CAWSGSYGYTF	TGTGCCTGGAGCGGGAGCTATGGCTACACCTTC
.	TRBV7-9	TRBJ2-7	.	CASSPQDREQYF	TGTGCCAGCAGCCCCCAAGACAGGGAGCAGTACTTC
.	TRBV18	TRBJ2-7	.	CASSPSTGFYEQYF	TGTGCCAGCTCACCAAGTACAGGGTTCTACGAGCAGTACTTC
.	TRBV2	TRBJ2-3	.	CASRSTRLTDTQYF	TGTGCCAGCAGGTCGACTAGGCTCACAGATACGCAGTATTTT
.	TRBV3-1/TRBV3-2	TRBJ1-5	.	CASSQDSTGNLPQHF	TGTGCCAGCAGCCAAGATTCGACAGGTAATCTGCCCCAGCATTTT
.	TRBV5-1	TRBJ2-5	.	CASSFLSQSQETQYF	TGCGCCAGCAGCTTTTTATCGCAGTCCCAAGAGACCCAGTACTTC
.	TRBV5-1	TRBJ2-3	TRBD1	CASSNRTGVFFGTDTQYF	TGCGCCAGCAGCAACAGAACAGGGGTCTTTTTTGGCACAGATACGCAGTATTTT
once	TRBV7-2	TRBJ1-4	.	CASSLGGSATNEKLFF	TGTGCCAGCAGCTTAGGTGGTAGTGCAACTAATGAAAAACTGTTTTTT
.	TRBV6-5	TRBJ2-3	TRBD1	CATRRQGAPTDTQYF	TGTGCCACCCGTCGACAGGGGGCCCCCACAGATACGCAGTATTTT
.	TRBV12-3/TRBV12-4	TRBJ2-7	.	CASSLRGSHEQYF	TGTGCCAGCAGTTTACGGGGGTCCCACGAGCAGTACTTC
.	TRBV24-1	TRBJ2-1	.	CATSDLNSRYNEQFF	TGTGCCACCAGTGATTTGAACAGCCGCTACAATGAGCAGTTCTTC
.	TRBV19	TRBJ1-4	.	CASRRFGQPEKLFF	TGTGCCAGTAGAAGGTTCGGACAGCCTGAAAAACTGTTTTTT
.	TRBV5-1	TRBJ1-5	.	CASSLSGQGTQPQHF	TGCGCCAGCAGCCTCAGCGGGCAGGGTACTCAGCCCCAGCATTTT
.	TRBV11-2	TRBJ2-1	.	CASSLVDPNEQFF	TGTGCCAGCAGCTTAGTAGATCCCAATGAGCAGTTCTTC
.	TRBV20-1	TRBJ2-7	.	CSGADSYEQYF	TGCAGTGGGGCAGACTCCTACGAGCAGTACTTC
.	TRBV7-9	TRBJ2-7	TRBD2	CAILKQGGGVIVSYEQYF	TGTGCCATCCTAAAGCAGGGCGGGGGTGTAATAGTGTCCTACGAGCAGTACTTC
.	TRBV11-2	TRBJ1-2	.	CASSLDQGWGYTF	TGTGCCAGCAGCTTAGATCAGGGCTGGGGCTACACCTTC
.	TRBV6-5	TRBJ2-2	.	CAVRGETGELFF	TGTGCCGTCAGGGGGGAAACCGGGGAGCTGTTTTTT
.	TRBV21-1	TRBJ2-4	.	CASSKDRVSWGDIQYF	TGTGCCAGCAGCAAAGACCGGGTTTCTTGGGGGGACATTCAGTACTTC
.	TRBV27	TRBJ1-5	TRBD1	CASGPDRVYPQPQHF	TGTGCCAGTGGCCCGGACAGGGTATACCCTCAGCCCCAGCATTTT
.	TRBV19	TRBJ1-5	TRBD1	CASSTTGVLGSNQPQHF	TGTGCCAGTAGTACGACAGGGGTTCTTGGTAGCAATCAGCCCCAGCATTTT
.	TRBV5-1	TRBJ1-4	.	CASSLAGTANEKLFF	TGCGCCAGCAGCTTGGCCGGTACAGCTAATGAAAAACTGTTTTTT
once	TRBV3-1/TRBV3-2	TRBJ2-2	TRBD1	CASSHMDRGRGTGELFF	TGTGCCAGCAGCCACATGGACAGGGGGCGAGGTACCGGGGAGCTGTTTTTT
.	TRBV5-6	TRBJ2-7	TRBD1	CASRHGWDSYEQYF	TGTGCCAGCCGGCACGGATGGGACAGCTACGAGCAGTACTTC
.	TRBV3-1/TRBV3-2	TRBJ2-5	.	CASSQAGNQYF	TGTGCCAGCAGCCAAGCGGGAAACCAGTACTTC
.	TRBV6-1	TRBJ2-1	.	CASSESVRFSYNEQFF	TGTGCCAGCAGTGAGTCGGTACGGTTCTCCTACAATGAGCAGTTCTTC
.	TRBV6-2/TRBV6-3	TRBJ2-5	.	CASSTRGSRETQYF	TGTGCCAGCAGTACCCGGGGGTCGAGAGAGACCCAGTACTTC
.	TRBV5-4	TRBJ1-2	.	CASSPQTDNYGYTF	TGTGCCAGCAGCCCCCAGACAGATAACTATGGCTACACCTTC
.	TRBV6-5	TRBJ1-1	TRBD1	CATQTGWSSEAFF	TGTGCCACTCAGACAGGGTGGAGCTCTGAAGCTTTCTTT
.	TRBV28	TRBJ2-7	TRBD1	CASRPLTGGIYEQYF	TGTGCCAGCAGGCCCCTCACAGGGGGCATCTACGAGCAGTACTTC
.	TRBV12-5	TRBJ2-1	.	CASGLGQVYNEQFF	TGTGCTAGTGGTTTGGGGCAGGTATACAATGAGCAGTTCTTC
.	TRBV7-9	TRBJ1-4	TRBD1	CASSSVLTGANEKLFF	TGTGCCAGCAGCTCCGTTTTGACAGGGGCTAATGAAAAACTGTTTTTT
.	TRBV7-9	TRBJ2-4	.	CASSLKNSGRNDIQYF	TGTGCCAGCAGCTTAAAAAACAGTGGGCGAAACGACATTCAGTACTTC
.	TRBV7-9	TRBJ2-3	TRBD2	CASSFLSGGDTDTQYF	TGTGCCAGCAGCTTCCTTAGCGGGGGGGACACAGATACGCAGTATTTT
.	TRBV13	TRBJ2-7	.	CASSLSGSHEQYF	TGTGCCAGCAGCTTGTCAGGGTCCCACGAGCAGTACTTC
.	TRBV12-2	TRBJ2-1	.	CASRLGQGGSYNEQFF	TGTGCAAGTCGCTTAGGCCAGGGAGGCTCCTACAATGAGCAGTTCTTC
few	TRBV18	TRBJ1-2	.	CASSPRQELYGYTF	TGTGCCAGCTCACCACGACAGGAGCTCTATGGCTACACCTTC
.	TRBV3-1/TRBV3-2	TRBJ1-2	.	CASSQDVGGYGGYTF	TGTGCCAGCAGCCAAGATGTGGGAGGGTACGGTGGCTACACCTTC
.	TRBV3-1/TRBV3-2	TRBJ1-2	.	CASTQRGARGYGYTF	TGTGCCAGCACCCAGAGGGGGGCGCGGGGGTATGGCTACACCTTC
.	TRBV28	TRBJ1-2	TRBD1	CASSPPRQGGTGYTF	TGTGCCAGCAGTCCTCCGCGACAGGGGGGCACTGGCTACACCTTC
.	TRBV2	TRBJ2-3	TRBD2	CASSEELAGGNHGSQYF	TGTGCCAGCAGTGAAGAGTTAGCGGGGGGGAATCATGGATCGCAGTATTTT
.	TRBV28	TRBJ1-3	TRBD1	CASRIGGPGNTIYF	TGTGCCAGCAGGATAGGGGGCCCGGGAAACACCATATATTTT
few	TRBV7-9	TRBJ2-1	.	CASSYYQGNEQFF	TGTGCCAGCAGCTATTACCAGGGCAATGAGCAGTTCTTC
.	TRBV19	TRBJ1-5	.	CASSISSNQPQHF	TGTGCCAGTAGTATAAGCAGCAATCAGCCCCAGCATTTT